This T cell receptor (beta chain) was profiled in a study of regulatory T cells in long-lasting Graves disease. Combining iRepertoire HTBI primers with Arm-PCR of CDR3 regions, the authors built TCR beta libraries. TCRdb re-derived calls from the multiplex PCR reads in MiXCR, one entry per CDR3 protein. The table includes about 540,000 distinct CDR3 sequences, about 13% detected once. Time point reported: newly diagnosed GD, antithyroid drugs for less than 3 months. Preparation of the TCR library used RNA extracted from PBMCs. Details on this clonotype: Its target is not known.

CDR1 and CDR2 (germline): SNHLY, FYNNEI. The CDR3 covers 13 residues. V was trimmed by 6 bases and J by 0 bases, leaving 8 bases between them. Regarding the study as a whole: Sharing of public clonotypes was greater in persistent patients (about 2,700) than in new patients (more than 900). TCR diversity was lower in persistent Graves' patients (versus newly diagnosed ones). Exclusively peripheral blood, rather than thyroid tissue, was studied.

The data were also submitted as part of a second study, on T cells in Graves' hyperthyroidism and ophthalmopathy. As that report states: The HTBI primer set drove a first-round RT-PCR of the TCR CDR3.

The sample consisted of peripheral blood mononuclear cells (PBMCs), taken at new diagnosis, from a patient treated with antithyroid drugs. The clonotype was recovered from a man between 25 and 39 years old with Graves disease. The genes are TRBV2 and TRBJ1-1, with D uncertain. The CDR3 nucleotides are TGTGCCAGCAGCACCCCCATGAACACTGAAGCTTTCTTT. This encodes CASSTPMNTEAFF.